This entry describes one T cell receptor beta chain. Its antigen remains unidentified. One junction end does not reproduce the germline sequence, and a read error may be involved. The entry originates in a study of Graves' ophthalmopathy and Graves' hyperthyroidism. Broader study findings: Sensitivity of approximately 90% and specificity of around 76% were achieved when a 13-signature model separated ophthalmopathy from stable hyperthyroidism.

For repertoire sequencing, the TCR beta CDR3 regions were amplified from RNA transcripts. HTBI-primed RT-PCR formed the first round, and a multiplex PCR formed the second. TCRdb re-called the multiplex PCR reads through MiXCR, storing one row per CDR3 protein. The data contain 680,000 or so distinct CDR3 sequences, over 20% of them singletons. CDR1 is LNHNV and CDR2 is YYDKDF in the germline V gene (reference sequence). The CDR3 contains 15 residues. The receptor's source is a woman between 18 and 29 years old with stable Graves' hyperthyroidism. Some clones in this sample may be carry-over from other donors' samples. Sequenced input: peripheral blood. The rearrangement uses TRBV15 and TRBJ1-1; D is ambiguous. CDR3 sequence (DNA): TGTGTCACCAGCAGAGCCATTGGAGGTGGCACTGAAGCTTTCTTT. Translation gives CVTSRAIGGGTEAFF.